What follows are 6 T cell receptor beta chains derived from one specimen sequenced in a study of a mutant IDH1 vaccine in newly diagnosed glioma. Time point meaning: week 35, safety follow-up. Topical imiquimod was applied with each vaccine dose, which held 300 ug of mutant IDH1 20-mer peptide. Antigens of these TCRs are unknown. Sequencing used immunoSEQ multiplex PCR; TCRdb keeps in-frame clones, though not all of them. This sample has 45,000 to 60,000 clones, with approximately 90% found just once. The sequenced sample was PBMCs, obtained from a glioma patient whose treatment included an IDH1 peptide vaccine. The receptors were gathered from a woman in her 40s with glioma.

Here the CDR3 DNA reads TGTGCCAGCAGCTCTCGCGTTGCAACAGATACGCAGTATTTT. Translated: CASSSRVATDTQYF. The chain has TRBV5-4 and TRBJ2-3; D not resolved. CDR3 length equals 14 residues. Trimming pared 3 bases from V and 3 bases from J, leaving 11 bases between. CDR1 and CDR2 from the germline V gene are SGHNT and YYREEE (reference sequence).

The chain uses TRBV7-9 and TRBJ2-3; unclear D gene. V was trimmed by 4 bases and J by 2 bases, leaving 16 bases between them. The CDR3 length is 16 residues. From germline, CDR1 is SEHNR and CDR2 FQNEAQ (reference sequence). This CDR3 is CASSSYLAEATDTQYF. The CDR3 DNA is TGTGCCAGCAGCTCGTATCTGGCTGAGGCCACAGATACGCAGTATTTT.

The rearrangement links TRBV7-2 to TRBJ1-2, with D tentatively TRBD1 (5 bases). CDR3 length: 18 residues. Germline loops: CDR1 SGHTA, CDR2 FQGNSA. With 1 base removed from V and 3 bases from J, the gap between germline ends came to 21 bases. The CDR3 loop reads CASSLGPKGRRSYYGYTF. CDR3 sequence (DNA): TGTGCCAGCAGCTTAGGCCCCAAGGGGAGACGCTCCTACTATGGCTACACCTTC.

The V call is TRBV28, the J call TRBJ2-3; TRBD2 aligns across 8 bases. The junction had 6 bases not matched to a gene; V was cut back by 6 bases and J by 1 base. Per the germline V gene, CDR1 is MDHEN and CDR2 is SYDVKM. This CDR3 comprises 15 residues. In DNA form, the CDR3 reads TGTGCCAGCAGGGATACTAGCGGTGGCACAGATACGCAGTATTTT. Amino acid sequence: CASRDTSGGTDTQYF.

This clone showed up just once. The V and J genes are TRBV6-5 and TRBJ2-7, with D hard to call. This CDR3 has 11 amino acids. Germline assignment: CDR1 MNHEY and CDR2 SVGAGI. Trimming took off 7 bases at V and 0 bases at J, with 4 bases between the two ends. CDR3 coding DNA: TGTGCCAGCACTAACTCCTACGAGCAGTACTTC. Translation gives CASTNSYEQYF.

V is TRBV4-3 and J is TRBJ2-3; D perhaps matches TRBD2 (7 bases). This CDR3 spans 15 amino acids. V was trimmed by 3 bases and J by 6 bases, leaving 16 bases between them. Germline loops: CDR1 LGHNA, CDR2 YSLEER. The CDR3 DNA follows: TGCGCCAGCAGCCAGTCAATTGGGGGGGCGGATACGCAGTATTTT. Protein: CASSQSIGGADTQYF.